The next 3 T cell receptor beta chains were all read from a single sample in a study of shared clonotypes between healthy human individuals. Generated by immunoSEQ multiplex PCR, the TCRdb table keeps only in-frame clones and is missing some. In the table there are approximately 500,000 clones, almost 80% of which are singletons. Sequences were obtained from PBMCs. The receptors derive from a woman in her forties in good health. Some clones in this sample may be carry-over from other donors' samples.

The rearrangement links TRBV30 to TRBJ2-5; TRBD1 is a possible D gene (5 bases). CDR1 and CDR2 from the germline V gene are GTSNPN and SVGIG (reference sequence). V lost 0 bases, J lost 2 bases, and 16 bases lay in between. This CDR3 has 16 amino acids. Written as DNA, the CDR3 is TGTGCCTGGAGTGTAGGGGTGGTAGCAGCACAAGAGACCCAGTACTTC. It is translated as CAWSVGVVAAQETQYF.

Written as DNA, the CDR3 is TGCGCCAGCAGTGACGCGAACCCCGGGACCCAGTACTTC. Protein sequence: CASSDANPGTQYF. V gene TRBV10-1 combines with J gene TRBJ2-5; D ambiguous. V lost 3 bases, J lost 7 bases, and 12 bases lay in between. CDR3 size: 13 residues. Germline CDR1 and CDR2: WNHNN and SYGVQD (reference sequence).

The J gene is TRBJ2-3, the V gene TRBV7-2; the D is unclear. Germline CDR1 SGHTA, CDR2 FQGNSA. The CDR3 runs to 12 residues. Trimming left V 5 bases short and J 3 bases short, with 6 bases between. In DNA, the CDR3 is TGTGCCAGCAGCCTCTGGACAGATACGCAGTATTTT. Residues: CASSLWTDTQYF.